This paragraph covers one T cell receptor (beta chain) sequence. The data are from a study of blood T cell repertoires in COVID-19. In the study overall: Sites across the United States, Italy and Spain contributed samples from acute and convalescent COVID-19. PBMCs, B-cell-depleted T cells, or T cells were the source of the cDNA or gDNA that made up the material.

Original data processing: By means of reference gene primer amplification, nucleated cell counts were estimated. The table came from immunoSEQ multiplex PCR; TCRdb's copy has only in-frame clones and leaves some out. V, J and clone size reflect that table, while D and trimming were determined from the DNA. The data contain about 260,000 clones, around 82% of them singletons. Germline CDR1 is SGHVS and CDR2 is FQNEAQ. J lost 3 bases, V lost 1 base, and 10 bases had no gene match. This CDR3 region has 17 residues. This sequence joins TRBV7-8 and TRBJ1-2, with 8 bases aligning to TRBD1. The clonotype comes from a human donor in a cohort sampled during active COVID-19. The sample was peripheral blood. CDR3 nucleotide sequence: TGTGCCAGCAGCTTAGGACCAAGACAGGGGTTGGACTATGGCTACACCTTC. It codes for CASSLGPRQGLDYGYTF.